Sequencing of this TCR beta chain was carried out in a study of T cells in Graves' hyperthyroidism and ophthalmopathy. Notes on the study in general: Clonotypes that were expanded in thyroid above 0.001 mostly appeared in blood too. With a median lead of around 5.9 months before onset, the model predicted ophthalmopathy.

The CDR3 has 11 residues. Germline CDR1 is SQVTM and CDR2 is ANQGSEA. The ends were cut back, 4 bases at V and 7 bases at J, with 11 bases in the middle. This clonotype was seen a few times. What it binds is not known. Diagnostic assessment was based on clinical symptoms, serum thyroxine and TRAb, thyroid ultrasound and orbital computed tomography. Amplification of TCR beta CDR3 regions used RNA as the template. The TCR CDR3 was amplified in a first-round RT-PCR using the HTBI primer set. From the multiplex PCR reads, TCRdb called clonotypes with MiXCR, one entry per CDR3 protein. Counted here are about 640,000 distinct CDR3 sequences, 45% occurring once; the ten biggest clones make up approximately 6.8%.

The chain carries TRBV29-1 and TRBJ2-7; D gene uncertain. This receptor was taken from an adult man with Graves' disease, either hyperthyroidism or ophthalmopathy (not recorded which). Sequencing input: peripheral blood or thyroid tissue (not recorded which). CDR3 in amino acids: CSVAQIGEQYF. For the CDR3, the DNA is TGCAGCGTTGCCCAGATAGGGGAGCAGTACTTC.